This T cell receptor (beta chain) was captured by sequencing in a study of cytomegalovirus exposure and HLA in healthy donors. Germline V gene sequence: CDR1 LGHNA, CDR2 YSLEER. This CDR3 region has 14 residues. V was clipped by 4 bases and J by 6 bases, with 12 bases between them. For this clone: Its specificity is unknown.

In the PCR, 60 Vbeta and 13 Jbeta primers were used. The data were produced by immunoSEQ multiplex PCR, yet TCRdb's version contains in-frame clones alone and is incomplete. The sample yields 150,000 to 200,000 clones, around three quarters seen once. Study observations and caveats: A later analysis found TCR association rates differed by HLA locus, highest for DRB1 and lowest for HLA-C. Indistinguishable V segments such as TRBV6-2 and TRBV6-3 were excluded. Prior analysis indicated that the majority of TCR beta V segments exhibited productivity approximately 87% or approximately 30% of the time.

The source material was PBMCs. The chain is built from TRBV4-3 and TRBJ2-2; D not resolved. This receptor was obtained from a woman between 25 and 40 years old in good health and CMV-seronegative. The CDR3, as DNA: TGCGCCAGCAGCCCCGGTTTGGGCCCCGGGGAGCTGTTTTTT. This sequence encodes CASSPGLGPGELFF.